Listed below are T cell receptor beta chains from one sample, sequenced in a study of T cell changes during pregnancy in multiple sclerosis. Clones were sequenced by immunoSEQ multiplex PCR, and TCRdb holds only the in-frame ones, with some missing. There are 40,000 to 55,000 clones in the sample; around 90% occur only once, and 0.27% lies in the top ten. Specimen: CD4+ T cells from peripheral blood mononuclear cells, collected in the second trimester of pregnancy. The source is a female donor with multiple sclerosis, enrolled in a pregnancy study. CDR3s include the opening cysteine and the closing phenylalanine or tryptophan. The order of the fields is V gene, D gene, J gene, clone size, CDR3 protein, CDR3 DNA. The D gene is left open where the match is weak. Clone sizes are given selectively: once, few, many, or a class where the clone is expanded.

V: TRBV19; D: TRBD1; J: TRBJ2-2; size: few; CDR3: CASSSMQGATGELFF; DNA: TGTGCCAGTAGTAGCATGCAGGGGGCGACCGGGGAGCTGTTTTTT
V: TRBV28; D: TRBD1; J: TRBJ1-2; size: -; CDR3: CASRSPGTGLGYGYTF; DNA: TGTGCCAGCAGATCACCCGGGACAGGGCTGGGCTATGGCTACACCTTC
V: TRBV5-4; D: TRBD1; J: TRBJ2-1; size: -; CDR3: CASSLPGQGIKGEQFF; DNA: TGTGCCAGCAGCTTACCGGGACAGGGTATTAAAGGGGAGCAGTTCTTC
V: TRBV5-1; D: -; J: TRBJ2-5; size: -; CDR3: CASSQGRETQYF; DNA: TGCGCCAGCAGTCAGGGAAGAGAGACCCAGTACTTC
V: TRBV27; D: -; J: TRBJ2-3; size: once; CDR3: CASSLSRVDTQYF; DNA: TGTGCCAGCAGCCTAAGTCGGGTTGATACGCAGTATTTT
V: TRBV5-1; D: -; J: TRBJ2-3; size: -; CDR3: CASSPLLSAGDTQYF; DNA: TGCGCCAGCAGCCCGTTACTTTCGGCGGGGGATACGCAGTATTTT
V: TRBV2; D: -; J: TRBJ1-2; size: -; CDR3: CASSEALYGYTF; DNA: TGTGCCAGCAGTGAAGCCCTCTATGGCTACACCTTC
V: TRBV11-3; D: TRBD1; J: TRBJ2-3; size: -; CDR3: CASSFDRDTDTQYF; DNA: TGTGCCAGCAGCTTCGACAGGGACACAGATACGCAGTATTTT
V: TRBV28; D: TRBD2; J: TRBJ2-5; size: -; CDR3: CASWSTSGAQETQYF; DNA: TGTGCCAGCTGGTCGACTAGCGGGGCACAAGAGACCCAGTACTTC
V: TRBV27; D: TRBD1; J: TRBJ2-3; size: once; CDR3: CASSNQGALGLLPDTQYF; DNA: TGTGCCAGCAGTAACCAGGGGGCGCTGGGTCTACTTCCAGATACGCAGTATTTT
V: TRBV9; D: TRBD1; J: TRBJ1-2; size: medium-sized; CDR3: CASSVAGQGYGYTF; DNA: TGTGCCAGCAGCGTAGCAGGACAGGGCTATGGCTACACCTTC
V: TRBV27; D: -; J: TRBJ1-1; size: few; CDR3: CASSLTTGILARNTEAFF; DNA: TGTGCCAGCAGTTTAACAACAGGGATTTTGGCCCGAAACACTGAAGCTTTCTTT
V: TRBV6-4; D: TRBD1; J: TRBJ1-2; size: -; CDR3: CASRDRTGGDYGYTF; DNA: TGTGCCAGCAGGGACCGGACAGGGGGCGACTATGGCTACACCTTC